Below, 13 T cell receptor beta chains from the same sample are listed, as sequenced in a study of blood T cell repertoires in COVID-19. Profiling relied on immunoSEQ multiplex PCR, and the TCRdb table lists in-frame clones only, not all of them. Of just under 100,000 clones listed, about 82% were seen once; the top ten hold 13%. Sequenced input: peripheral blood. The receptors derive from a woman in her sixties or seventies in a cohort sampled during active or convalescent COVID-19.

The V and J genes are TRBV28 and TRBJ2-3; no firm D call. CDR3 length: 13 residues. V gave up 3 bases and J gave up 0 bases, with 4 bases separating them. In germline, CDR1 is MDHEN, CDR2 SYDVKM. The CDR3 loop reads CASSFLSTDTQYF. Here the CDR3 DNA reads TGTGCCAGCAGTTTTCTGAGCACAGATACGCAGTATTTT.

The chain carries TRBV28 and TRBJ1-2, with D perhaps TRBD1 (6 bases). V lost 4 bases, J lost 4 bases, and 19 bases lay in between. This CDR3 has 16 residues. Germline V gene data show CDR1 as MDHEN and CDR2 as SYDVKM. For the CDR3, the DNA is TGTGCCAGCAGTTCCCCCCCCGGGGGGCAGATCTATGGCTACACCTTC. Protein sequence: CASSSPPGGQIYGYTF.

The chain recombines TRBV4-2 with TRBJ2-5; 7 bases align to TRBD2. The germline V gene encodes CDR1 LGHNA and CDR2 YNFKEQ. The length of the CDR3 is 15 residues. The junction had 7 bases not matched to a gene; V was cut back by 4 bases and J by 2 bases. Here the CDR3 DNA reads TGTGCCAGCAGCCGCGAACCGGGACTACAAGAGACCCAGTACTTC. Protein sequence: CASSREPGLQETQYF.

The genes are TRBV10-3 and TRBJ1-2; 7 positions agree with TRBD1. The CDR3 is made up of 17 amino acids. Looked up from germline, CDR1 is ENHRY and CDR2 is SYGVKD. V lost 0 bases to trimming and J lost 5 bases; unmatched junction nucleotides: 12. CDR3 residues: CAISESRGQPNLYGYTF. CDR3 in DNA: TGTGCCATCAGTGAGTCGAGGGGGCAGCCGAATCTATATGGCTACACCTTC.

The chain uses TRBV30 and TRBJ1-1; D may be TRBD1 (6 bases). This CDR3 contains 14 residues. Germline assignment: CDR1 GTSNPN and CDR2 SVGIG (reference sequence). The V end was cut by 2 bases, the J end by 8 bases, with 18 bases between. CDR3: CAWSTQSGAAEAFF. The CDR3 DNA reads TGTGCCTGGAGTACCCAATCAGGGGCTGCAGAAGCTTTCTTT.

The rearrangement links TRBV7-3 to TRBJ2-2, with a weak D call TRBD2 (6 bases). The CDR3 length is 13 residues. V lost 7 bases and J lost 4, with 10 bases in between. Germline V CDR1 and CDR2: SGHTA, FQGTGA. The CDR3 DNA reads TGTGCCAGCAATCGCGGGACCACCGGGGAGCTGTTTTTT. Translated, it gives CASNRGTTGELFF.

This sequence joins TRBV11-2 and TRBJ2-7; 8 bases agree with TRBD1. The J segment lost 1 base and the V segment lost 2 bases, leaving 16 bases of the junction unmatched. CDR1 and CDR2 (germline): SGHAT, FQNNGV. The CDR3 spans 19 residues. CDR3 sequence reads: CASSLYILRSGTGSYEQYF. CDR3 bases: TGTGCCAGCAGCTTATATATACTCAGGTCCGGGACAGGATCCTACGAGCAGTACTTC.

The sample holds a few counts of this clone. This chain uses TRBV19 with TRBJ1-5, with D perhaps TRBD1 (6 bases). Germline lookup yields CDR1 LNHDA and CDR2 SQIVND (reference sequence). The CDR3 covers 15 residues. The V end lost 7 bases, the J end lost 7 bases, and 20 bases lay between the germline ends. CDR3 sequence: CASTSREGVAQPQHF. The CDR3 DNA follows: TGTGCCAGTACTAGCAGGGAGGGGGTCGCACAGCCCCAGCATTTT.

This chain connects TRBV7-8 to TRBJ2-5; TRBD2 agrees at 7 bases. Germline CDR1 reads SGHVS; CDR2 reads FQNEAQ. The junction had 18 bases not matched to a gene; V was cut back by 6 bases and J by 5 bases. This CDR3 spans 17 amino acids. The CDR3 DNA follows: TGTGCCAGCAGATCCGCCGGGGGGAGCTTCTTAACGGAGACCCAGTACTTC. It codes for CASRSAGGSFLTETQYF.

The V and J genes are TRBV12-3 or TRBV12-4 and TRBJ2-3; D call uncertain. The CDR3 has 13 residues. Between the trimmed V and J ends, which lost 3 bases and 2 bases, there was a span of 6 bases. DNA of the CDR3: TGTGCCAGCAGTTTGGGCGACACAGATACGCAGTATTTT. Protein product: CASSLGDTDTQYF.

The rearrangement links TRBV7-9 to TRBJ2-7; TRBD1 matches 10 bases. Germline CDR1 is SEHNR and CDR2 is FQNEAQ (reference sequence). V was pared by 5 bases and J by 13 bases, with 11 bases of the junction left unmatched. The CDR3 loop spans 13 amino acids. The CDR3 DNA reads TGTGCCAGCAGCAGCCGGGACAGGGGAGGATCATACTTC. Protein sequence: CASSSRDRGGSYF. Filled out from reference TRBV7-9 and TRBJ2-7, the complete variable domain reads DTGVSQNPRHKITKRGQNVTFRCDPISEHNRLYWYRQTLGQGPEFLTYFQNEAQLEKSRLLSDRFSAERPKGSFSTLEIQRTEQGDSAMYLCASSSRDRGGSYFGPGTRLTVT.

The chain joins TRBV6-5 to TRBJ2-7; maybe TRBD1 (5 bases). Germline V gene lookup returns CDR1 MNHEY and CDR2 SVGAGI. The CDR3 has 15 residues. Trimming cost V 2 bases and J 3 bases, with 14 bases left between them. This chain's CDR3 is CASSYTQGASYEQYF. CDR3 nucleotides: TGTGCCAGCAGTTACACCCAAGGGGCTAGCTACGAGCAGTACTTC.

The J gene is TRBJ2-1, the V gene TRBV5-1; TRBD2 matches at 8 bases. Germline V gene data show CDR1 as SGHRS and CDR2 as YFSETQ. J lost 6 bases, V lost 0 bases, and 5 bases had no gene match. This CDR3 is built from 15 residues. The CDR3, as DNA: TGCGCCAGCAGCTTGGTGCCCGGGGGGGGCAATGAGCAGTTCTTC. It encodes CASSLVPGGGNEQFF.